This TCR beta chain emerged from a study of T cell repertoires in cytomegalovirus infection. Overall study context: Public signatures in TCR beta pointed to CMV infection and matching HLA type.

TCRdb analysed the reads with MiXCR anew, one entry per CDR3 protein. The sample has 200,000 to 300,000 distinct CDR3 sequences, 6.5% seen once; the top ten hold less than 7.5%. This clonotype was counted many times. Germline lookup yields CDR1 SGHTA and CDR2 FQGTGA. The V gene lost 5 bases and the J gene lost 2 bases, with 8 bases spanning the gap. This CDR3 spans 13 amino acids. Material for sequencing was PBMCs. The chain is built from TRBV7-3 and TRBJ2-3; maybe TRBD1 (6 bases). The receptor was isolated from a human donor in good health (CMV status not recorded). Some clones in this sample may be carry-over from other donors' samples. CDR3 residues: CASSRDNTDTQYF. The CDR3 DNA is TGTGCCAGCAGCCGGGACAACACAGATACGCAGTATTTT.